The clone carrying this TCR beta chain was recorded at least ten times. Its antigen is not identified. The junction and the germline gene differ at one end; a read error may be behind it. The germline CDR1 and CDR2 sequences are KGHSH and LQKENI. This CDR3 is built from 13 residues. From the 5' RACE reads, TCRdb called clonotypes with MiXCR, one entry per CDR3 protein. The table lists over 450,000 distinct CDR3 sequences, just over 20% of them singletons. These data originate in a study of T-cell memory formation after mild COVID-19. Study details: For the most part, TCR clusters were specific to one donor.

General observations from the study: Memory cells collected pre-infection included some clones that later responded, suggesting cross-reactive memory joined.

This TCR came from an adult woman who had mild COVID-19 (a few samples of this study predate the infection). Cell type and time point are not known. The chain joins TRBV18 to TRBJ1-1, with no clear D. The specimen sequenced was PBMCs or a T cell subset sorted from them (not recorded which). Written as DNA, the CDR3 is TGCGCCAGCAGCCCGACGGTGAACACTGAAGCTTTCTTT. Amino acid sequence: CASSPTVNTEAFF.